These 3 T cell receptor beta chains were all obtained from the same sample, sequenced in a study of cytotoxic CD8 clonotypes in ibrutinib-treated CLL. TCRdb's table, derived via immunoSEQ multiplex PCR, lists solely in-frame clones and lacks some. The table shows about 130,000 clones, with 75% to 85% occurring only once. The sample here was PBMCs, taken after 12 months of ibrutinib treatment. The source of these receptors is a human donor with chronic lymphocytic leukemia.

The chain is built from TRBV9 and TRBJ2-2; D remains unclear. The CDR3 spans 17 residues. Germline V gene data show CDR1 as SGDLS and CDR2 as YYNGEE. V lost 1 base to trimming and J lost 2 bases, with 15 bases between them. CDR3: CASSVRWQIGNTGELFF. The CDR3 DNA sequence: TGTGCCAGCAGCGTAAGGTGGCAGATAGGAAACACCGGGGAGCTGTTTTTT.

The chain uses TRBV27 and TRBJ2-7; D remains ambiguous. From germline, CDR1 is MNHEY and CDR2 SMNVEV (reference sequence). CDR3 length equals 14 residues. Deletions cut 2 bases from V and 0 bases from J, with 8 bases between. Written as DNA, the CDR3 is TGTGCCAGCAGTTTAGACCCTAGCTCCTACGAGCAGTACTTC. Translation gives CASSLDPSSYEQYF.

The chain combines TRBV27 with TRBJ1-3, with 7 bases identical to TRBD1. The CDR3 extends over 14 amino acids. Trimming removed 5 bases from V and 2 bases from J; junction bases left unmatched: 3. The germline CDR1 and CDR2 sequences are MNHEY and SMNVEV (reference sequence). The CDR3 sequence is CASSPDRAGNTIYF. CDR3 bases: TGTGCCAGCAGTCCCGACAGGGCTGGAAACACCATATATTTT.